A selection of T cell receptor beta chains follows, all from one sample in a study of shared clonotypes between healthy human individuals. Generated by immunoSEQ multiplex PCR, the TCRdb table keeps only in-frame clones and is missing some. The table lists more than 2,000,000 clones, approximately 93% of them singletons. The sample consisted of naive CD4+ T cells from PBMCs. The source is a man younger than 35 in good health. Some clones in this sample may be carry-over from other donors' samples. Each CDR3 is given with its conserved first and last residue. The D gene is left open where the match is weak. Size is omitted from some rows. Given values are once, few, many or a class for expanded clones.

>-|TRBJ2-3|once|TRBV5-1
CASSSIGRASTDTQYF
TGCGCCAGCAGCTCGATAGGCAGGGCTAGCACAGATACGCAGTATTTT
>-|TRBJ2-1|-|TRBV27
CASSLSIRGSNNEQFF
TGTGCCAGCAGTTTATCCATCCGGGGGTCCAACAATGAGCAGTTCTTC
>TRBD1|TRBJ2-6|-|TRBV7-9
CASSLLTGGRGANVLTF
TGTGCCAGCAGCTTATTAACAGGGGGCCGCGGGGCCAACGTCCTGACTTTC
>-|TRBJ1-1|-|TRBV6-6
CASSPGRPFEAFF
TGTGCCAGCAGTCCAGGGCGGCCTTTTGAAGCTTTCTTT
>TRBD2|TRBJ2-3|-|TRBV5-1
CASSGGLAGGQDTQYF
TGCGCCAGCAGCGGGGGCCTAGCGGGAGGGCAAGATACGCAGTATTTT
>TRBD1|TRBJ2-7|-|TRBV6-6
CASSTRQGAHEQYF
TGTGCCAGCAGTACCCGACAGGGGGCACACGAGCAGTACTTC
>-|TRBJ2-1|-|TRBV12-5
CASGVRNEQFF
TGTGCTAGTGGTGTGAGGAATGAGCAGTTCTTC
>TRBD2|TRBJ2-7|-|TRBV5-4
CASSRDSGRSYEQYF
TGTGCCAGCAGCCGAGATAGCGGGAGAAGCTACGAGCAGTACTTC
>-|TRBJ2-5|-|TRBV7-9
CASSLVPHPTQYF
TGTGCCAGCAGCTTAGTTCCCCACCCTACCCAGTACTTC
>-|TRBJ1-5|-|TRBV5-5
CASSLGQLNQPQHF
TGTGCCAGCAGCTTAGGACAGTTGAACCAGCCCCAGCATTTT
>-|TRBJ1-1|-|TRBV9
CASSVVGQTNTEAFF
TGTGCCAGCAGCGTAGTTGGACAGACGAACACTGAAGCTTTCTTT
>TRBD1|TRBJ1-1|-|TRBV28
CASNSGGGTEAFF
TGTGCCAGCAATTCAGGGGGCGGGACTGAAGCTTTCTTT